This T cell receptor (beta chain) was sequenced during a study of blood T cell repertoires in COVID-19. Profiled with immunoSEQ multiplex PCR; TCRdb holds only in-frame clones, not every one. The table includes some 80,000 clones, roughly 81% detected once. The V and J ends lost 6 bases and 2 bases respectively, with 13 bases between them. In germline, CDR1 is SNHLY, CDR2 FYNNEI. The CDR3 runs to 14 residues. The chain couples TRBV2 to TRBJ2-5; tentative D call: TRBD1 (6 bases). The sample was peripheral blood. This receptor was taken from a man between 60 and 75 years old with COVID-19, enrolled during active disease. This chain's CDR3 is CASRPGTRQETQYF. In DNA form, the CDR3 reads TGTGCCAGCAGGCCCGGGACACGGCAAGAGACCCAGTACTTC.